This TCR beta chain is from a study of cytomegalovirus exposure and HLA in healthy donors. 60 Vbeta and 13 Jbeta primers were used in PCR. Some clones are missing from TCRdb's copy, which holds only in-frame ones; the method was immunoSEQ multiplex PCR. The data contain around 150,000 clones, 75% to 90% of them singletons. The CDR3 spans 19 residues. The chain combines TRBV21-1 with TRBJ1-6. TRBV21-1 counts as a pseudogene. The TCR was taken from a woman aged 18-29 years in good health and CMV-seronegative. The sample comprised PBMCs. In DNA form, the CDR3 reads TGTGCCAGCAGCAAAGGAGGGCAGGCAAGGAGCTCCTATAATTCACCCCTCCACTTT. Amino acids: CASSKGGQARSSYNSPLHF.